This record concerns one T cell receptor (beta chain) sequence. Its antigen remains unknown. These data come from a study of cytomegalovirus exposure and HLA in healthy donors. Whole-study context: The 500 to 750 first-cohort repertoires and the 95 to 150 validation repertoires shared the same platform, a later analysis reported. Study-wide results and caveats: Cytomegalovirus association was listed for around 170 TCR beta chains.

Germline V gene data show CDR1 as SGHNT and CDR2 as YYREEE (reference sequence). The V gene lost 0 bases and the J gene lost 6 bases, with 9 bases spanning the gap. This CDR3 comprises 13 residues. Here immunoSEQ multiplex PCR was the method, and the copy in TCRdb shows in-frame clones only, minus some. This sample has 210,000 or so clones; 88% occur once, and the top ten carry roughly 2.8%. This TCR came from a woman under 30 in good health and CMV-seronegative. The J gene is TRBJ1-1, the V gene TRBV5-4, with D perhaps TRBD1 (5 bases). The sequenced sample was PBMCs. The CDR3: CASSLGRDAEAFF. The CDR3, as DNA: TGTGCCAGCAGCTTGGGGAGGGACGCTGAAGCTTTCTTT.